These T cell receptor beta chains were read from a single sample in a study of cytomegalovirus exposure and HLA in healthy donors. Produced via immunoSEQ multiplex PCR; TCRdb's table is partial and in-frame only. The sample has about 150,000 clones; approximately 80% are singletons. Sequencing used PBMCs. The receptors originated from a male donor in good health and CMV-seropositive. The CDR3 runs from the conserved cysteine through the conserved F or W. The order of the fields is D gene, CDR3 length, V gene, clone size, J gene, CDR3 DNA, CDR3 protein. D genes are given only for firm matches. For some rows the clone size is stated as once, few or many, or as a class when expanded; others skip it.

TRBD1,14,TRBV9,-,TRBJ2-7,TGTGCCAGCAGCGTGTCAGGGGGTTGGGACGAGCAGTACTTC,CASSVSGGWDEQYF
-,13,TRBV19,-,TRBJ1-2,TGTGCCAGTAGTATCGACAGTAACTATGGCTACACCTTC,CASSIDSNYGYTF
TRBD1,22,TRBV19,-,TRBJ1-3,TGTGCCAGTAGTATAGGAATACTCGACAGGGGGCTAATCGAGTCGATAGGAAACACCATATATTTT,CASSIGILDRGLIESIGNTIYF
TRBD2,15,TRBV30,few,TRBJ2-7,TGTGCCTGGAGTGTGGGACTAGCGGCCACCTACGAGCAGTACTTC,CAWSVGLAATYEQYF
-,15,TRBV18,-,TRBJ1-1,TGTGCCAGCTCACCACTTCGGGGGATGAACACTGAAGCTTTCTTT,CASSPLRGMNTEAFF
-,14,TRBV19,-,TRBJ1-1,TGTGCCAGTAGTAACGGGAGGAAGAACACTGAAGCTTTCTTT,CASSNGRKNTEAFF
-,16,TRBV9,-,TRBJ2-6,TGTGCCAGCAGCGTAGAGAAGGGGCCTGGGGCCAACGTCCTGACTTTC,CASSVEKGPGANVLTF
TRBD1,16,TRBV27,-,TRBJ1-1,TGTGCCAGCAGTTTATTCCCGACAGGGATGAACACTGAAGCTTTCTTT,CASSLFPTGMNTEAFF
-,8,TRBV7-9,-,TRBJ1-3,TGTTCCAGCAGCCAGGTATATTTT,CSSSQVYF
TRBD1,16,TRBV27,-,TRBJ1-5,TGTGCCAGCGGGAATTTCCCAGACAGGGTATTTCAGCCCCAGCATTTT,CASGNFPDRVFQPQHF
TRBD2,14,TRBV30,-,TRBJ2-1,TGTGCCTGGAGTGCCGCTCGACTAGCGGGAGAGCAGTTCTTC,CAWSAARLAGEQFF
-,15,TRBV11-3,-,TRBJ2-7,TGTGCCAGCAGCTTACTCGGGGTCCCGGGATACGAGCAGTACTTC,CASSLLGVPGYEQYF
TRBD2,17,TRBV30,-,TRBJ2-6,TGTGCCTGGAGTGCGGGGGGGTCCAATTCTGGGGCCAACGTCCTGACTTTC,CAWSAGGSNSGANVLTF
-,11,TRBV12-5,-,TRBJ1-1,TGTGCTAGTGCCTCGAACACTGAAGCTTTCTTT,CASASNTEAFF
-,15,TRBV19,-,TRBJ1-6,TGTGCCAATTTCAGGGGATCCCCCTATAATTCACCCCTCCACTTT,CANFRGSPYNSPLHF
TRBD1,16,TRBV15,-,TRBJ2-6,TGTGCCACCAGCGGACGGACAGGGAGAGGGGCCAACGTCCTGACTTTC,CATSGRTGRGANVLTF
-,11,TRBV28,-,TRBJ2-7,TGTTCCTCGGTGGGGGCTTACGAGCAGTACTTC,CSSVGAYEQYF
-,13,TRBV18,-,TRBJ1-1,TGTGCCAGCTCGACACCGATGAACACTGAAGCTTTCTTT,CASSTPMNTEAFF
-,15,TRBV6-1,few,TRBJ1-4,TGTGCCAGCAGTGATTCCACAGGGACTAATGAAAAACTGTTTTTT,CASSDSTGTNEKLFF
TRBD2,15,TRBV27,-,TRBJ2-7,TGTGCCAGCAGTTTATTGGGGGGGGGTTCCTACGAGCAGTACTTC,CASSLLGGGSYEQYF
TRBD1,15,TRBV5-1,-,TRBJ1-3,TGCGCCAGCAGCTTGGACCCAGGGGGCGAAAACACCATATATTTT,CASSLDPGGENTIYF
TRBD1,15,TRBV5-1,-,TRBJ2-2,TGCGCCAGCAGCTTGGGCAGGGGGTTCACCGGGGAGCTGTTTTTT,CASSLGRGFTGELFF
TRBD1,14,TRBV27,-,TRBJ1-5,TGTGCCAGCAGTGGCACAGGGGGGAATCAGCCCCAGCATTTT,CASSGTGGNQPQHF
TRBD2,15,TRBV7-9,-,TRBJ2-7,TGTTCCAGCAGCTTAGGAACGGGAGGGACCTACGAGCAGTACTTC,CSSSLGTGGTYEQYF
TRBD1,15,TRBV5-8,-,TRBJ1-4,TGTGCCAGCAGCTCCAGGGGGTTCGCTAATGAAAAACTGTTTTTT,CASSSRGFANEKLFF
-,15,TRBV7-8,-,TRBJ2-2,TGTGCCAGCAGCTTAGTCAGGGGAATTTTCGGGGAGCTGTTTTTT,CASSLVRGIFGELFF
-,11,TRBV2,-,TRBJ2-1,TGTGCCAGCACCGGAGGGAATGAGCAGTTCTTC,CASTGGNEQFF
TRBD2,14,TRBV2,-,TRBJ2-5,TGTGCCAGCATTACGACTAGCGCCCAAGAGACCCAGTACTTC,CASITTSAQETQYF
TRBD1,15,TRBV9,-,TRBJ1-5,TGTGCCAGCAGCGTCTATACAGGGGGTCATCAGCCCCAGCATTTT,CASSVYTGGHQPQHF
-,13,TRBV7-2,few,TRBJ1-6,TGTGCCAGCAGCTTGATTGAGTATTCACCCCTCCACTTT,CASSLIEYSPLHF
-,12,TRBV7-9,-,TRBJ2-1,TGTTCCAGCAGCTTAGGAGAGTATGAGCAGTTCTTC,CSSSLGEYEQFF
-,14,TRBV13,-,TRBJ2-7,TGTGCCAGCAGCTCCTGGGACAAACCTTACGAGCAGTACTTC,CASSSWDKPYEQYF
TRBD2,16,TRBV7-9,-,TRBJ2-7,TGTTCCAGCAGCTTAGCCCGGCAGCGGGGTGGTTACGAGCAGTACTTC,CSSSLARQRGGYEQYF
-,13,TRBV6-5,-,TRBJ2-2,TGTGCCAGCAGCTACGGGACATCCGGGGAGCTGTTTTTT,CASSYGTSGELFF
-,17,TRBV9,-,TRBJ2-4,TGTGCCAGCAGCGTAGTTCCGGGGGTGGGGGCCAAAAACATTCAGTACTTC,CASSVVPGVGAKNIQYF
-,16,TRBV5-1,-,TRBJ2-2,TGCGCCAGCAGCTTGGCCAGGGGCGCGAACACCGGGGAGCTGTTTTTT,CASSLARGANTGELFF
TRBD1,16,TRBV19,-,TRBJ1-2,TGTGCCAGTAGTCCAGAGACAGGGGTGAGAACCTATGGCTACACCTTC,CASSPETGVRTYGYTF
-,13,TRBV2,-,TRBJ1-2,TGTGCCAGCAGGGCGGACTCCTACTATGGCTACACCTTC,CASRADSYYGYTF
TRBD1,15,TRBV10-3,-,TRBJ2-7,TGTGCCATCAGTGAAGGGGGCCTGCTCCCCTACGAGCAGTACTTC,CAISEGGLLPYEQYF
-,14,TRBV2,-,TRBJ1-3,TGTGCCAGCAGTACAGGGTCCTCTGGAAACACCATATATTTT,CASSTGSSGNTIYF
TRBD2,16,TRBV28,-,TRBJ2-5,TGTGCCAGCAGGTCTACAGGGCTAGCGGGAGGAGAGACCCAGTACTTC,CASRSTGLAGGETQYF
TRBD2,17,TRBV7-2,once,TRBJ2-1,TGTGCCAGCAGCTTAGTCGGTAGCGGGAGGGGTTGGAATGAGCAGTTCTTC,CASSLVGSGRGWNEQFF
-,15,TRBV6-5,-,TRBJ2-3,TGTGCCAGCAGTGTCCGGAGGGAGAACGCAGATACGCAGTATTTT,CASSVRRENADTQYF
-,16,TRBV9,-,TRBJ2-7,TGTGCCAGCAGCCACAACCCGTCTTGGGCCACGGACGAGCAGTACTTC,CASSHNPSWATDEQYF
-,14,TRBV2,-,TRBJ2-2,TGTGCCAGCACCAGACTAGATGAGACGGGGGAGCTGTTTTTT,CASTRLDETGELFF
-,13,TRBV7-9,few,TRBJ2-5,TGTTCCAGCAGCCCGACAGTTCAAGAGACCCAGTACTTC,CSSSPTVQETQYF
TRBD2,13,TRBV7-8,-,TRBJ2-7,TGTGCCAGCAGACTAGCGGGGACCTACGAGCAGTACTTC,CASRLAGTYEQYF
-,13,TRBV6-4,once,TRBJ2-2,TGTGCCAGCAGTGTTGTAGAAACCGGGGAGCTGTTTTTT,CASSVVETGELFF
TRBD1,15,TRBV6-5,-,TRBJ1-3,TGTGCCAGCAAGGACAGGGGAGTCTCTGGAAACACCATATATTTT,CASKDRGVSGNTIYF
TRBD1,19,TRBV10-3,-,TRBJ1-3,TGTGCCATCAGTCCCTTTACACAGGGGTCCTTTGACTCTGGAAACACCATATATTTT,CAISPFTQGSFDSGNTIYF
TRBD2,16,TRBV11-2,-,TRBJ2-2,TGTGCCAGCAGCTTATTGGTAGCGGGAACTGTTGGGGAGCTGTTTTTT,CASSLLVAGTVGELFF
TRBD2,15,TRBV4-2,once,TRBJ2-1,TGTGCCAGCGGACCGGGGGGGAGGGTTGGAAATGAGCAGTTCTTC,CASGPGGRVGNEQFF
-,13,TRBV7-8,-,TRBJ2-7,TGTGCCAGCTGGGACTTCCACTCCTACGAGCAGTACTTC,CASWDFHSYEQYF
-,13,TRBV7-7,-,TRBJ2-7,TGTGCTAGCAGCTTAAGCGGTAACTACGAGCAGTACTTC,CASSLSGNYEQYF
-,13,TRBV27,-,TRBJ2-2,TGTGCCAGCAGTCCAAACAGGGCCGGGGAGCTGTTTTTT,CASSPNRAGELFF
-,14,TRBV2,few,TRBJ2-7,TGTGCCAGCAGTCCGACAGGGAGGCCCTACGAGCAGTACTTC,CASSPTGRPYEQYF
-,13,TRBV27,-,TRBJ2-5,TGTGCCAGCAGTTTATTCTACCAAGAGACCCAGTACTTC,CASSLFYQETQYF
-,15,TRBV29-1,-,TRBJ2-6,TGCAGCGTTGACATGGGAACAGGTGGGGCCAACGTCCTGACTTTC,CSVDMGTGGANVLTF
-,15,TRBV21-1,-,TRBJ2-1,TGTGCCAGCAGCACAACAGGGGATTCGTACAATGAGCAGTTCTTC,CASSTTGDSYNEQFF